The text below deals with one TCR beta chain. The antigen is undetermined. V was pared by 6 bases and J by 12 bases, with 17 bases between. There are 13 residues in the CDR3. The data derive from a study of blood T cells in healthy people across ages. It was with a sample-barcoded 5' primer and a J-beta primer mix that a second PCR of roughly 6 to 12 cycles was run. Per-sample output comprised a minimum of 2.5 million paired-end reads containing CDR3. TCRdb re-called the 5' RACE reads with MiXCR, one entry per CDR3 protein. The sample holds about 1.4 million distinct CDR3 sequences, roughly 60% seen once. Study outcomes and limitations: TCR beta diversity, measured per million T cells, fell in a roughly linear way with age.

V is TRBV6-7 and J is TRBJ2-2, with D possibly called TRBD1 or TRBD2 (6 bases each). TRBV6-7 is treated as an ORF (open reading frame) with a function not yet certain. The receptor was derived from a man aged 18 to 35 in good health. The specimen was blood. CDR3 nucleotide sequence: TGTGCCAGCAGAGAAGAGGGGGGCGAGAAGCTGTTTTTT. Protein product: CASREEGGEKLFF.